This TCR beta chain was retrieved from a study of siplizumab effects on memory and regulatory T cells. Some clones are missing from TCRdb's copy, which holds only in-frame ones; the method was immunoSEQ multiplex PCR. The sample has around 95,000 clones, about 90% seen once. J was trimmed by 6 bases and V by 5 bases; bases with no gene match: 5. Germline-derived CDR1 and CDR2 are MNHEY and SMNVEV (reference sequence). There are 14 residues in the CDR3. What was sequenced was CD4+ T cells sorted from blood. This chain joins TRBV27 and TRBJ2-7, with 12 bases identical to TRBD2. The source of this sequence is a human donor in good health. The CDR3 loop is CASSPLAGGREQYF. CDR3 DNA sequence: TGTGCCAGCAGTCCCCTAGCGGGGGGGCGCGAGCAGTACTTC.